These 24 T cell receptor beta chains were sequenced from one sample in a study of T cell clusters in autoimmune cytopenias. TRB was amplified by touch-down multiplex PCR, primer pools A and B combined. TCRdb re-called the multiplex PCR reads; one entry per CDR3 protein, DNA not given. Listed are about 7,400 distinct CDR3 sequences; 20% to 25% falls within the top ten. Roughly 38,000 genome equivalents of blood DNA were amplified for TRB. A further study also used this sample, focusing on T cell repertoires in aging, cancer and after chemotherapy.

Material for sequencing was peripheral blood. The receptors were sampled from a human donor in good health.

CDR3 sequence: CASAARRDYAKNIQYF. The chain combines TRBV27 with TRBJ2-4; TCRdb picks TRBD1, but there is no DNA to check that call. CDR3 length: 16 residues. Germline lookup yields CDR1 MNHEY and CDR2 SMNVEV (reference sequence).

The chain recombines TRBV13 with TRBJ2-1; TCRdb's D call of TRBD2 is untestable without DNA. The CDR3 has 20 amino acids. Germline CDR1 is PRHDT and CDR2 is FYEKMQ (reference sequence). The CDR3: CASSSLRLAGTLGSYNEQFF.

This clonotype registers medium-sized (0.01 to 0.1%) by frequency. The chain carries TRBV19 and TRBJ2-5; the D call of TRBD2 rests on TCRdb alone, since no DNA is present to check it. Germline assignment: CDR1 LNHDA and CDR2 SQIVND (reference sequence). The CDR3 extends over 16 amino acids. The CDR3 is CASSTRTSGRGETQYF.

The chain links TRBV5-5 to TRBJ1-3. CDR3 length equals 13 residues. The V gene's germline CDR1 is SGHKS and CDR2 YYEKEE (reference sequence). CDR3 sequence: CASSLNVANTIYF.

CDR3 region: CASSPIQRGGQKYNEQFF. The chain couples TRBV6-2 or TRBV6-3 to TRBJ2-1; TCRdb indicates TRBD2, and absent DNA this call remains unverified. CDR1 MNHEY and CDR2 SVGEGT come from the germline V gene. The CDR3 length is 18 residues.

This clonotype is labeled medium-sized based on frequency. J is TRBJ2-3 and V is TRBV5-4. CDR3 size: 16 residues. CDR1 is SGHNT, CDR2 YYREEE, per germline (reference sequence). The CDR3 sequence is CASSLEASTTTDTQYF.

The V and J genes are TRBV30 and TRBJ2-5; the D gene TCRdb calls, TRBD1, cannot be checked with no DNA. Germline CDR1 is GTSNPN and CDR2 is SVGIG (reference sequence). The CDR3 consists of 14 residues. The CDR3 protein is CAWRQGGPSETQYF.

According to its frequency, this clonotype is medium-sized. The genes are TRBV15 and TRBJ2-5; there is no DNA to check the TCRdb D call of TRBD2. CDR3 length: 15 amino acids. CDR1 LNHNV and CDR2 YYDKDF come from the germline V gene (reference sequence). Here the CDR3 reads CATSPESTLAETQYF.

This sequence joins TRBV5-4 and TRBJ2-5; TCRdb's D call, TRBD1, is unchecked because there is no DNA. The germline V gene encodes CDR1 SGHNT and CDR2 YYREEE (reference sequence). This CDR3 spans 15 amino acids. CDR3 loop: CASSLRTGARETQYF.

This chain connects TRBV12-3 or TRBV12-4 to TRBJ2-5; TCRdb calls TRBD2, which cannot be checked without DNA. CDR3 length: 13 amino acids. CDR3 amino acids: CASLKGGQETQYF.

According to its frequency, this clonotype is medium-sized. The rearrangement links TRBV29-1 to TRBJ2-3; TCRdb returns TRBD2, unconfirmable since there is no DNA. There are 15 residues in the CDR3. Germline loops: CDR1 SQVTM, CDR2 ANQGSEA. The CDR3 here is CSVEGYSGRTDTQYF.

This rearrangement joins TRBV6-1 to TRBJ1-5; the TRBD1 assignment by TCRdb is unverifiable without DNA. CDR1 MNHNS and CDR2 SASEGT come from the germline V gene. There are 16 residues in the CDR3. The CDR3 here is CASSEDRLYSNQPQHF.

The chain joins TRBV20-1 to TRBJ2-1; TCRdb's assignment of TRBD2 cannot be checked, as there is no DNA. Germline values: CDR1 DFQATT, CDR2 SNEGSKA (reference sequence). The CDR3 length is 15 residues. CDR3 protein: CSARPPGTRANEQFF.

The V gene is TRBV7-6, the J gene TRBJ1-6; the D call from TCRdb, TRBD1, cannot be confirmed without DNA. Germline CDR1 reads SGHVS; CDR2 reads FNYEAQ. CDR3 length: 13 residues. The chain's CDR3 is CASSLEDGAPLHF.

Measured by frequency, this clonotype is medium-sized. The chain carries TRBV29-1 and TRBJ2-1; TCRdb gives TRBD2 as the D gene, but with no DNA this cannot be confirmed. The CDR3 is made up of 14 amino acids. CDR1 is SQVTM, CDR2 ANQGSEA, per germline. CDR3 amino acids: CSVSGLAGTDEQFF.

The CDR3 is CSIAAGQGGTYEQYF. The chain joins TRBV29-1 to TRBJ2-7; the TCRdb D gene call, TRBD1, has no DNA to confirm it. This CDR3 is 15 amino acids long. Germline V gene sequence: CDR1 SQVTM, CDR2 ANQGSEA.

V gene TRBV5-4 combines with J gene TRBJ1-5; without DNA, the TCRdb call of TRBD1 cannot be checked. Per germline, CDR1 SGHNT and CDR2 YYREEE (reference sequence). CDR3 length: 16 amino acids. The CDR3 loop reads CASSVAGGAGNQPQHF.

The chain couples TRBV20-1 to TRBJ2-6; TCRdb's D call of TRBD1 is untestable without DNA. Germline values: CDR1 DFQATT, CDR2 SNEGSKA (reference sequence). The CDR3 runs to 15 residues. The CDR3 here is CSAKQALSGANVLTF.

The CDR3 protein is CATSRGQLATNEKLFF. This chain connects TRBV15 to TRBJ1-4; TCRdb's D call, TRBD1, is unchecked because there is no DNA. This CDR3 spans 16 amino acids. Germline V lookup: CDR1 LNHNV, CDR2 YYDKDF (reference sequence).

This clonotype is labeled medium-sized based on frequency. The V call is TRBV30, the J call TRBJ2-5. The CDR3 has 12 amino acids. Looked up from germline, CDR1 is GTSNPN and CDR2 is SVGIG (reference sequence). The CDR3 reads CAWTDSIETQYF.

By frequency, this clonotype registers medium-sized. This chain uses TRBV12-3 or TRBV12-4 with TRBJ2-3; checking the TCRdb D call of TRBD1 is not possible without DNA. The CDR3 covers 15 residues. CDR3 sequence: CASGLMTGGTDTQYF.

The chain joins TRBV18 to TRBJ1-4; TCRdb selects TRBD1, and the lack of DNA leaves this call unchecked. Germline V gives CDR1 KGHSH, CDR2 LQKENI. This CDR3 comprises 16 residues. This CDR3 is CASSPLSHGKGEKLFF.

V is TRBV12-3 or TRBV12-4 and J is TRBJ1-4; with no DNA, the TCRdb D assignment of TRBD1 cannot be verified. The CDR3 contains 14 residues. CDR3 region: CASSLGTGVEKLFF.

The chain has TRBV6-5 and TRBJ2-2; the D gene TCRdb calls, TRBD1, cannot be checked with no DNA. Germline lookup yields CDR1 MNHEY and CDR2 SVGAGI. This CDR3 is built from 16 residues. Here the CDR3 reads CASSELTGSNTGELFF.